The entry below gives a single T cell receptor (beta chain) sequence along with its context. As yet, its antigen is unknown. Additional DNA sequences in this sample encode the identical CDR3. Sequenced by immunoSEQ multiplex PCR; TCRdb stores in-frame clones only, minus some. This repertoire shows 35,000 or so clones, 74% found once; its top ten account for around 6.5%. Each case's diagnosis was confirmed by two pathologists on H&E. With V trimmed by 3 bases and J by 5 bases, 9 bases remained unmatched. The CDR3 spans 16 residues. Looked up from germline, CDR1 is SNHLY and CDR2 is FYNNEI. The data stem from a study of immune evolution from preneoplasia to lung adenocarcinoma. Notes on the study in general: T cell clonality was higher in KRAS-mutant than EGFR-mutant or wild-type nodules. Top clone share appeared to fall from AAH through AIS, MIA, adenocarcinoma. Later-stage lesions appeared to have more T cells, more diversity, less clonality.

The chain employs TRBV2 and TRBJ2-3; TRBD2 aligns across 9 bases. This TCR derives from a person aged 55 to 69 with lung adenocarcinoma. The sample was FFPE invasive lung adenocarcinoma tissue. The CDR3 here is CASSDGLAGVGDTQYF. For the CDR3, the DNA is TGTGCCAGCAGTGACGGATTAGCGGGAGTAGGAGATACGCAGTATTTT.